Listed below are T cell receptor beta chains from one sample, sequenced in a study of memory CD4+ T cells and cytomegalovirus serostatus. Sequencing was performed with immunoSEQ multiplex PCR; in TCRdb, only in-frame clones are kept and a portion is missing. This table holds about 80,000 clones, more than 70% found once. The sample was memory CD4+ T cells from blood. The receptors shown here come from an adult in good health and CMV-seronegative. The CDR3 runs from the conserved cysteine through the conserved F or W. D genes are given only for firm matches. The listing skips clone size in some rows; elsewhere it reads once, few, many or a size class.

CDR3aa: CASSSSRLANSYEQYF; CDR3nt: TGTGCCAGTAGTTCATCCAGACTAGCGAACTCCTACGAGCAGTACTTC; j_gene: TRBJ2-7; v_gene: TRBV19; abundance: few; d_gene: TRBD2
CDR3aa: CASSQGQGVGIYGYTF; CDR3nt: TGCGCCAGCAGCCAAGGTCAGGGGGTTGGGATCTATGGCTACACCTTC; j_gene: TRBJ1-2; v_gene: TRBV4-1; abundance: .; d_gene: TRBD1
CDR3aa: CASSLYNEQFF; CDR3nt: TGTGCCAGCAGTTTGTACAATGAGCAGTTCTTC; j_gene: TRBJ2-1; v_gene: TRBV28; abundance: few; d_gene: .
CDR3aa: CASSLGTSGGTETQYF; CDR3nt: TGTGCTAGCAGCTTAGGGACTAGCGGGGGAACGGAGACCCAGTACTTC; j_gene: TRBJ2-5; v_gene: TRBV7-7; abundance: .; d_gene: TRBD2
CDR3aa: CASSYPPGLSETQYF; CDR3nt: TGTGCCAGCAGTTACCCCCCAGGGTTATCAGAGACCCAGTACTTC; j_gene: TRBJ2-5; v_gene: TRBV6-6; abundance: .; d_gene: .
CDR3aa: CATRDTLYEQYF; CDR3nt: TGTGCCACCCGGGACACACTATACGAGCAGTACTTC; j_gene: TRBJ2-7; v_gene: TRBV6-5; abundance: few; d_gene: .
CDR3aa: CASSYAGQGEDTQYF; CDR3nt: TGTGCCAGTAGTTACGCGGGACAGGGGGAAGATACGCAGTATTTT; j_gene: TRBJ2-3; v_gene: TRBV19; abundance: .; d_gene: TRBD1
CDR3aa: CASSTNFRVSKNTEAFF; CDR3nt: TGTGCCAGCAGCACCAATTTTAGGGTCAGTAAGAACACTGAAGCTTTCTTT; j_gene: TRBJ1-1; v_gene: TRBV25-1; abundance: few; d_gene: .
CDR3aa: CASSLASSGANVLTF; CDR3nt: TGTGCCAGCAGTTTAGCCTCCTCTGGGGCCAACGTCCTGACTTTC; j_gene: TRBJ2-6; v_gene: TRBV28; abundance: .; d_gene: .
CDR3aa: CASSSTGTGNQPQHF; CDR3nt: TGTGCCAGCAGCTCCACAGGGACGGGGAATCAGCCCCAGCATTTT; j_gene: TRBJ1-5; v_gene: TRBV11-2; abundance: .; d_gene: .
CDR3aa: CASSQVDTNTEAFF; CDR3nt: TGCGCCAGCAGCCAAGTAGATACGAACACTGAAGCTTTCTTT; j_gene: TRBJ1-1; v_gene: TRBV4-3; abundance: few; d_gene: .
CDR3aa: CASSLDDWGETQYF; CDR3nt: TGTGCCAGCAGCTTGGACGACTGGGGGGAGACCCAGTACTTC; j_gene: TRBJ2-5; v_gene: TRBV5-6; abundance: once; d_gene: .
CDR3aa: CASSHARADNGYTF; CDR3nt: TGTGCCAGCAGCCACGCCCGGGCGGACAACGGCTACACCTTC; j_gene: TRBJ1-2; v_gene: TRBV7-9; abundance: .; d_gene: .
CDR3aa: CASSLLGNPGTNQPQHF; CDR3nt: TGTGCCAGCAGCTTATTAGGGAATCCAGGGACCAATCAGCCCCAGCATTTT; j_gene: TRBJ1-5; v_gene: TRBV7-1; abundance: .; d_gene: .
CDR3aa: CASSVASTGGVSYGYTF; CDR3nt: TGTGCCAGCAGCGTAGCGTCGACAGGGGGCGTCTCCTATGGCTACACCTTC; j_gene: TRBJ1-2; v_gene: TRBV9; abundance: .; d_gene: TRBD1
CDR3aa: CASSHGQGGSEAFF; CDR3nt: TGTGCCAGCAGCCATGGACAGGGTGGGAGTGAAGCTTTCTTT; j_gene: TRBJ1-1; v_gene: TRBV7-8; abundance: .; d_gene: TRBD1
CDR3aa: CASSPTIQGLTEAFF; CDR3nt: TGTGCCAGCTCACCGACGATACAGGGGCTCACTGAAGCTTTCTTT; j_gene: TRBJ1-1; v_gene: TRBV18; abundance: once; d_gene: TRBD1
CDR3aa: CASSSGLLRDTEAFF; CDR3nt: TGTGCCAGCAGTTCAGGTCTTCTTCGGGACACTGAAGCTTTCTTT; j_gene: TRBJ1-1; v_gene: TRBV6-5; abundance: .; d_gene: .
CDR3aa: CASSVQGFDYGYTF; CDR3nt: TGTGCCAGCAGCGTCCAGGGGTTCGACTATGGCTACACCTTC; j_gene: TRBJ1-2; v_gene: TRBV9; abundance: .; d_gene: .
CDR3aa: CASSSRRSGGTQETQYF; CDR3nt: TGTGCCAGCAGCTCACGCCGCAGCGGGGGGACACAAGAGACCCAGTACTTC; j_gene: TRBJ2-5; v_gene: TRBV7-9; abundance: .; d_gene: TRBD2
CDR3aa: CASSSDGDYGYTF; CDR3nt: TGTGCCAGCAGCTCGGACGGGGACTATGGCTACACCTTC; j_gene: TRBJ1-2; v_gene: TRBV6-5; abundance: .; d_gene: .
CDR3aa: CASSEAGGFRNTEAFF; CDR3nt: TGCGCCAGCAGCGAGGCGGGGGGGTTTAGGAACACTGAAGCTTTCTTT; j_gene: TRBJ1-1; v_gene: TRBV10-1; abundance: .; d_gene: .
CDR3aa: CAISSPEGAGETQYF; CDR3nt: TGTGCCATCAGTTCTCCGGAAGGGGCGGGGGAGACCCAGTACTTC; j_gene: TRBJ2-5; v_gene: TRBV10-3; abundance: .; d_gene: .
CDR3aa: CASTRQYQETQYF; CDR3nt: TGTGCCAGCACCAGACAGTACCAAGAGACCCAGTACTTC; j_gene: TRBJ2-5; v_gene: TRBV28; abundance: .; d_gene: .
CDR3aa: CASSQTTGDRTDTQYF; CDR3nt: TGTGCCAGCAGCCAGACGACAGGGGATCGCACAGATACGCAGTATTTT; j_gene: TRBJ2-3; v_gene: TRBV7-8; abundance: .; d_gene: TRBD1
CDR3aa: CASSRTRDNEQFF; CDR3nt: TGTGCCAGCAGCCGGACTAGGGACAATGAGCAGTTCTTC; j_gene: TRBJ2-1; v_gene: TRBV6-5; abundance: .; d_gene: TRBD2
CDR3aa: CASSRGPRGGQETQYF; CDR3nt: TGTGCCAGCAGCCGTGGTCCGCGGGGGGGACAAGAGACCCAGTACTTC; j_gene: TRBJ2-5; v_gene: TRBV4-2; abundance: .; d_gene: TRBD2
CDR3aa: CASSTTGTDSNQPQHF; CDR3nt: TGTGCCAGCAGTACTACCGGGACGGATAGCAATCAGCCCCAGCATTTT; j_gene: TRBJ1-5; v_gene: TRBV2; abundance: .; d_gene: .
CDR3aa: CASSKGGAYTEAFF; CDR3nt: TGTGCCAGCAGCAAAGGGGGCGCCTACACTGAAGCTTTCTTT; j_gene: TRBJ1-1; v_gene: TRBV21-1; abundance: few; d_gene: .
CDR3aa: CSVEEFGTGSGEQYF; CDR3nt: TGCAGCGTTGAAGAGTTTGGGACAGGGTCAGGCGAGCAGTACTTC; j_gene: TRBJ2-7; v_gene: TRBV29-1; abundance: .; d_gene: TRBD1
CDR3aa: CASSLDRVGWGTDTQYF; CDR3nt: TGTGCCAGCAGCTTGGACAGGGTCGGCTGGGGCACAGATACGCAGTATTTT; j_gene: TRBJ2-3; v_gene: TRBV7-2; abundance: .; d_gene: TRBD1
CDR3aa: CASSSGVFDAGELFF; CDR3nt: TGCGCCAGCAGCTCAGGGGTTTTCGATGCCGGGGAGCTGTTTTTT; j_gene: TRBJ2-2; v_gene: TRBV5-1; abundance: .; d_gene: .
CDR3aa: CAWSVQDGGGYTF; CDR3nt: TGTGCCTGGAGTGTACAGGACGGGGGGGGCTACACCTTC; j_gene: TRBJ1-2; v_gene: TRBV30; abundance: .; d_gene: .
CDR3aa: CASSSQGTNSPLHF; CDR3nt: TGTGCCAGCAGCTCCCAGGGGACTAATTCACCCCTCCACTTT; j_gene: TRBJ1-6; v_gene: TRBV7-9; abundance: .; d_gene: .
CDR3aa: CASTELSEKLFF; CDR3nt: TGTGCCTCAACCGAGCTAAGTGAAAAACTGTTTTTT; j_gene: TRBJ1-4; v_gene: TRBV30; abundance: .; d_gene: .
CDR3aa: CASSLMWTYEQYF; CDR3nt: TGTGCCAGCAGCTTAATGTGGACCTACGAGCAGTACTTC; j_gene: TRBJ2-7; v_gene: TRBV7-2; abundance: .; d_gene: .
CDR3aa: CASSWLLTANYGYTF; CDR3nt: TGTGCCAGCAGCTGGCTCTTGACAGCGAACTATGGCTACACCTTC; j_gene: TRBJ1-2; v_gene: TRBV5-4; abundance: .; d_gene: .
CDR3aa: CASSYSTGGPIEKLFF; CDR3nt: TGTGCCAGCAGTTACTCGACAGGGGGCCCGATTGAAAAACTGTTTTTT; j_gene: TRBJ1-4; v_gene: TRBV6-5; abundance: .; d_gene: TRBD1
CDR3aa: CASSQSGRANTEAFF; CDR3nt: TGTGCCAGCAGCCAATCAGGGCGGGCGAACACTGAAGCTTTCTTT; j_gene: TRBJ1-1; v_gene: TRBV14; abundance: .; d_gene: .
CDR3aa: CATNKRRGQGPVEQYF; CDR3nt: TGTGCCACCAACAAACGAAGGGGGCAGGGCCCGGTCGAGCAGTACTTC; j_gene: TRBJ2-7; v_gene: TRBV28; abundance: .; d_gene: TRBD1
CDR3aa: CASSLGYRPDTQYF; CDR3nt: TGTGCCAGCAGCTTGGGTTACAGACCAGATACGCAGTATTTT; j_gene: TRBJ2-3; v_gene: TRBV5-5; abundance: .; d_gene: .
CDR3aa: CASNGGGAPYEQYF; CDR3nt: TGTGCCAGCAACGGCGGGGGGGCTCCCTACGAGCAGTACTTC; j_gene: TRBJ2-7; v_gene: TRBV2; abundance: many; d_gene: TRBD2
CDR3aa: CASSGVRTSYNYGYTF; CDR3nt: TGTGCCAGCAGTGGTGTTCGGACATCCTATAACTATGGCTACACCTTC; j_gene: TRBJ1-2; v_gene: TRBV2; abundance: .; d_gene: .
CDR3aa: CAIRSGQDSNYGYTF; CDR3nt: TGTGCCATCAGGTCGGGTCAAGACTCTAACTATGGCTACACCTTC; j_gene: TRBJ1-2; v_gene: TRBV10-3; abundance: .; d_gene: .
CDR3aa: CAWRRQGGGYYGYTF; CDR3nt: TGTGCCTGGAGACGACAGGGTGGAGGGTACTATGGCTACACCTTC; j_gene: TRBJ1-2; v_gene: TRBV30; abundance: few; d_gene: TRBD1
CDR3aa: CASSYTSAGNQPQHF; CDR3nt: TGTGCCAGCAGTTACACCTCGGCAGGCAATCAGCCCCAGCATTTT; j_gene: TRBJ1-5; v_gene: TRBV6-6; abundance: once; d_gene: .
CDR3aa: CAVETSGAYNEQFF; CDR3nt: TGTGCCGTCGAGACTAGCGGGGCATACAATGAGCAGTTCTTC; j_gene: TRBJ2-1; v_gene: TRBV10-3; abundance: .; d_gene: TRBD2
CDR3aa: CASTPADRTNYGYTF; CDR3nt: TGTGCCAGCACCCCGGCGGACAGAACTAACTATGGCTATACCTTC; j_gene: TRBJ1-2; v_gene: TRBV28; abundance: .; d_gene: .
CDR3aa: CASSKKTDRAEAFF; CDR3nt: TGTGCCAGCAGCAAAAAAACCGACCGGGCTGAAGCTTTCTTT; j_gene: TRBJ1-1; v_gene: TRBV21-1; abundance: .; d_gene: .
CDR3aa: CAITTDSNQPQHF; CDR3nt: TGTGCCATCACTACAGATAGCAATCAGCCCCAGCATTTT; j_gene: TRBJ1-5; v_gene: TRBV10-3; abundance: .; d_gene: .
CDR3aa: CASSLGGIQETQYF; CDR3nt: TGTGCTAGCAGCTTAGGGGGGATTCAAGAGACCCAGTACTTC; j_gene: TRBJ2-5; v_gene: TRBV7-7; abundance: .; d_gene: .
CDR3aa: CASSSQLAGGRTNEQFF; CDR3nt: TGCGCCAGCAGCTCCCAACTAGCGGGGGGCCGTACAAATGAGCAGTTCTTC; j_gene: TRBJ2-1; v_gene: TRBV5-1; abundance: .; d_gene: TRBD2
CDR3aa: CASRAQGIGNSPLHF; CDR3nt: TGTGCCAGCAGGGCCCAGGGGATAGGTAATTCACCCCTCCACTTT; j_gene: TRBJ1-6; v_gene: TRBV7-9; abundance: .; d_gene: .
CDR3aa: CASSQGQSEEKLFF; CDR3nt: TGTGCCAGCTCACAGGGACAATCCGAGGAAAAACTGTTTTTT; j_gene: TRBJ1-4; v_gene: TRBV18; abundance: few; d_gene: .
CDR3aa: CASSLPPRLAGSTDTQYF; CDR3nt: TGTGCCAGCAGCTTACCCCCCAGACTAGCGGGCAGCACAGATACGCAGTATTTT; j_gene: TRBJ2-3; v_gene: TRBV7-9; abundance: .; d_gene: TRBD2
CDR3aa: CASSLLTDTEAFF; CDR3nt: TGCGCCAGCAGCTTGTTGACGGACACTGAAGCTTTCTTT; j_gene: TRBJ1-1; v_gene: TRBV5-1; abundance: .; d_gene: .
CDR3aa: CASSPEVNNSPLHF; CDR3nt: TGTGCCAGCTCACCGGAAGTGAATAATTCACCCCTCCACTTT; j_gene: TRBJ1-6; v_gene: TRBV18; abundance: .; d_gene: .
CDR3aa: CASLLSLPGIPNYGYTF; CDR3nt: TGTGCCAGCCTCCTTTCGCTCCCTGGGATCCCTAACTATGGCTACACCTTC; j_gene: TRBJ1-2; v_gene: TRBV28; abundance: .; d_gene: .
CDR3aa: CASSAWTGLEAFF; CDR3nt: TGTGCCAGCAGCGCATGGACAGGCCTTGAAGCTTTCTTT; j_gene: TRBJ1-1; v_gene: TRBV9; abundance: few; d_gene: TRBD1